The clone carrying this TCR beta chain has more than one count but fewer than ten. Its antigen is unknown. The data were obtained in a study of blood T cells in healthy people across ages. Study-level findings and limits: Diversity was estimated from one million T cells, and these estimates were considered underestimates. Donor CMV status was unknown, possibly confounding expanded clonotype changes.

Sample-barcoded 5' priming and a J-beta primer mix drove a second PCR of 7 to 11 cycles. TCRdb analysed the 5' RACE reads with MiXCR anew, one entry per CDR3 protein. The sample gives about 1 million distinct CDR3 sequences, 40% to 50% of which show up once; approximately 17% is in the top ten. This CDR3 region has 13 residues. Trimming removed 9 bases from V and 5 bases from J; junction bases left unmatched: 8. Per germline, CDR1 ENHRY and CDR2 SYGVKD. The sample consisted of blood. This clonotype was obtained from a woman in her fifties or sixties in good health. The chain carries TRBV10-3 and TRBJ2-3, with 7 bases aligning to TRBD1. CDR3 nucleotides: TGTGCCATTCATACAGGGGCGGAAGATACGCAGTATTTT. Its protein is CAIHTGAEDTQYF.